The next 13 T cell receptor beta chains were all read from a single sample in a study of blood T cell repertoires in COVID-19. Repertoires were generated with immunoSEQ multiplex PCR, while TCRdb's copy carries only in-frame clones and drops some. The repertoire holds more than 60,000 clones, with around 90% as singletons. Sequences were obtained from peripheral blood. These receptors all stem from a human donor in a cohort sampled during active COVID-19.

J is TRBJ2-7 and V is TRBV6-5; 9 nucleotides match TRBD1. V was clipped by 0 bases and J by 3 bases; unmatched bases: 3. CDR3 length: 15 residues. Germline-derived CDR1 and CDR2 are MNHEY and SVGAGI. CDR3 in DNA: TGTGCCAGCAGTTACTCCGGGACAGGGAGCTACGAGCAGTACTTC. Translation gives CASSYSGTGSYEQYF.

Details on this clone: One junction end disagrees with the germline gene, perhaps due to a read error. J is TRBJ1-1 and V is TRBV3-1 (or the pseudogene TRBV3-2); D ambiguous. Germline lookup yields CDR1 LGHDT and CDR2 YNNKEL (reference sequence). This CDR3 is built from 13 residues. CDR3 residues: CASSQVGVSTPLF. The CDR3 region has the DNA TGTGCCAGCAGCCAAGTCGGGGTTTCCACGCCTCTCTTT.

The rearrangement links TRBV2 to TRBJ2-5; a possible D gene is TRBD2 (6 bases). The CDR3 spans 13 residues. Germline assignment: CDR1 SNHLY and CDR2 FYNNEI. Trimming removed 3 bases at V and 3 bases at J, with 8 bases between. The CDR3, as DNA: TGTGCCAGCAGTGATCGCGGGGAAGAGACCCAGTACTTC. Protein sequence: CASSDRGEETQYF. Looking up the rest from reference TRBV2 and TRBJ2-5 gives the full variable domain: EPEVTQTPSHQVTQMGQEVILRCVPISNHLYFYWYRQILGQKVEFLVSFYNNEISEKSEIFDDQFSVERPDGSNFTLKIRSTKLEDSAMYFCASSDRGEETQYFGPGTRLLVL.

This chain connects TRBV10-3 to TRBJ2-7, with a possible D match to TRBD1 (5 bases). From germline, CDR1 is ENHRY and CDR2 SYGVKD. The ends were cut back, 10 bases at V and 0 bases at J, with 22 bases in the middle. The CDR3 runs to 16 residues. The CDR3 spells CATFESAGLSSYEQYF. The CDR3 region has the DNA TGTGCCACCTTTGAATCGGCAGGGCTGAGCTCCTACGAGCAGTACTTC.

The gene calls are TRBV6-5 and TRBJ2-7, with 9 bases lining up with TRBD2. The V segment lost 7 bases and the J segment 5 bases; nucleotides outside the gene matches: 9. The length of the CDR3 is 14 residues. CDR1 MNHEY and CDR2 SVGAGI come from the germline V gene. The CDR3 protein is CASTLGGGVNEQYF. Here the CDR3 DNA reads TGTGCCAGCACTCTGGGCGGGGGGGTCAACGAGCAGTACTTC.

The rearrangement links TRBV28 to TRBJ2-5; possibly TRBD2 for D (6 bases). There are 15 residues in the CDR3. Between the trimmed V and J ends, which lost 2 bases and 3 bases, there was a span of 13 bases. Germline assignment: CDR1 MDHEN and CDR2 SYDVKM. The CDR3 DNA sequence: TGTGCCAGCAGTTTAGGGATCGGGGGTGAAGAGACCCAGTACTTC. Protein: CASSLGIGGEETQYF.

The genes are TRBV5-1 and TRBJ2-1, with D unresolved. V lost 5 bases and J 10 bases, leaving 13 bases between the germline ends. Germline V gene lookup returns CDR1 SGHRS and CDR2 YFSETQ. CDR3 size: 12 residues. The CDR3 loop is CASSASLAEQFF. CDR3 coding DNA: TGCGCCAGCAGTGCGTCACTCGCCGAGCAGTTCTTC.

This chain joins TRBV19 and TRBJ1-2, with D possibly matching TRBD1 (6 bases). V was pared by 1 base and J by 1 base, with 7 bases between. Germline values: CDR1 LNHDA, CDR2 SQIVND (reference sequence). CDR3 size: 14 residues. CDR3 in amino acids: CASSIGTDNYGYTF. The CDR3 DNA follows: TGTGCCAGTAGTATAGGGACAGATAACTATGGCTACACCTTC.

The DNA of the CDR3 is TGTGCCAGCAGGACCCCAGCGGACCGATCCACAGATACGCAGTATTTT. As protein: CASRTPADRSTDTQYF. This chain connects TRBV2 to TRBJ2-3, with D perhaps matching TRBD2 (5 bases). Germline V gene data show CDR1 as SNHLY and CDR2 as FYNNEI. The length of the CDR3 is 16 residues. V dropped 6 bases and J dropped 2 bases, with 18 bases sitting between them.

This CDR3 reads CASSFSQGNTEAFF. In DNA, the CDR3 is TGCGCCAGCAGCTTTAGCCAGGGCAACACTGAAGCTTTCTTT. The chain joins TRBV5-1 to TRBJ1-1; weak D call: TRBD1 (5 bases). The V end was cut by 2 bases, the J end by 2 bases, with 10 bases between. The CDR3 covers 14 residues. The germline CDR1 and CDR2 sequences are SGHRS and YFSETQ.

The chain couples TRBV6-5 to TRBJ2-4; D gene ambiguous. The germline V gene encodes CDR1 MNHEY and CDR2 SVGAGI. Trimming shortened V by 5 bases and J by 12 bases, and 14 bases separated the two germline ends. The CDR3 is 12 amino acids. CDR3 protein: CASSPLGEDQYF. Written as DNA, the CDR3 is TGTGCCAGCAGTCCCTTGGGTGAGGATCAGTACTTC.

This CDR3 is CASSQWGDTEAFF. The DNA for the CDR3 is TGCGCCAGCAGCCAATGGGGGGACACTGAAGCTTTCTTT. The V gene is TRBV4-3, the J gene TRBJ1-1, with D possibly matching TRBD1 (5 bases). Trimming took 2 bases from V and 3 from J, leaving 7 bases between them. This CDR3 has 13 amino acids. CDR1 is LGHNA, CDR2 YSLEER, per germline.

This clone was picked up a small number of times. V usage is TRBV28 and J usage is TRBJ1-6, with D unclear. Germline V gene data show CDR1 as MDHEN and CDR2 as SYDVKM. V lost 5 bases and J 3 bases, leaving 5 bases between the germline ends. There are 13 residues in the CDR3. CDR3 nucleotides: TGTGCCAGCAGTCAGGACTATAATTCACCCCTCCACTTT. Protein sequence: CASSQDYNSPLHF.